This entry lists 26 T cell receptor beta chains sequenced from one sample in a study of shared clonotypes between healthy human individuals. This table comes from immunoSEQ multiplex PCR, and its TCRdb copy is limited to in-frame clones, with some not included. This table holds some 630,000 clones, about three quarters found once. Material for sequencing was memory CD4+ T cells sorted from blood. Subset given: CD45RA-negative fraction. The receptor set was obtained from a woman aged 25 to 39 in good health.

The CDR3 here is CASSSTGGADYEQYF. DNA for the CDR3: TGTGCCAGCTCCTCTACAGGGGGCGCCGATTACGAGCAGTACTTC. This chain links TRBV18 with TRBJ2-7; 9 bases are a match to TRBD1. The CDR3 has 15 amino acids. CDR1 and CDR2 from the germline V gene are KGHSH and LQKENI. The trim removed 6 bases at V and 4 bases at J, leaving 10 bases unmatched. The variable domain in full, with the rest retrieved from reference TRBV18 and TRBJ2-7, is NAGVMQNPRHLVRRRGQEARLRCSPMKGHSHVYWYRQLPEEGLKFMVYLQKENIIDESGMPKERFSAEFPKEGPSILRIQQVVRGDSAAYFCASSSTGGADYEQYFGPGTRLTVT.

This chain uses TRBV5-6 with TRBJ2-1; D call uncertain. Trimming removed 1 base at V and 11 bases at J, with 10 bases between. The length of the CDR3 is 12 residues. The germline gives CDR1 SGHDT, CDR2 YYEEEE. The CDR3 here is CASSLNSAQQFF. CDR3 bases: TGTGCCAGCAGCTTGAACAGCGCCCAGCAGTTCTTC.

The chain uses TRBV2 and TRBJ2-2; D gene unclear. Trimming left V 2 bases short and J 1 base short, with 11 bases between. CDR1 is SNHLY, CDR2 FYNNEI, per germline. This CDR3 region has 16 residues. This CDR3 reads CASSEIGQLNTGELFF. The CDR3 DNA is TGTGCCAGCAGTGAAATTGGGCAGTTGAACACCGGGGAGCTGTTTTTT.

The CDR3: CASSWGLAGGYEQFF. DNA of the CDR3: TGTGCCAGCAGCTGGGGACTAGCGGGAGGGTATGAGCAGTTCTTC. The chain carries TRBV5-8 and TRBJ2-1; the match to TRBD2 covers 16 bases. After removal of 3 bases from V and 8 bases from J, the junction contained 2 bases not matched to a gene. Germline V gene data show CDR1 as SGHTS and CDR2 as YDEGEE. The CDR3 spans 15 residues.

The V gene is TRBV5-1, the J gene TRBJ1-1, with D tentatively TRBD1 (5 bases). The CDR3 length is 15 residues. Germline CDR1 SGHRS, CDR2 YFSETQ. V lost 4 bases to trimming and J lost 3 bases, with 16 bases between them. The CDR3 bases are TGCGCCAGCAGCCACCGCACGGGGCTGGACACTGAAGCTTTCTTT. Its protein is CASSHRTGLDTEAFF. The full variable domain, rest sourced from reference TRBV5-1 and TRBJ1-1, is KAGVTQTPRYLIKTRGQQVTLSCSPISGHRSVSWYQQTPGQGLQFLFEYFSETQRNKGNFPGRFSGRQFSNSRSEMNVSTLELGDSALYLCASSHRTGLDTEAFFGQGTRLTVV.

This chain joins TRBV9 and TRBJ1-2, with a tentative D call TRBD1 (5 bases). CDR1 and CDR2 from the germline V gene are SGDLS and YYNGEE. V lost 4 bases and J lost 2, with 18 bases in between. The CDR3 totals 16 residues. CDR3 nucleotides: TGTGCCAGCAGCACCCACGCCCGACAGAACAACTATGGCTACACCTTC. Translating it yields CASSTHARQNNYGYTF.

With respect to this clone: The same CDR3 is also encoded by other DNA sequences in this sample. CDR3 DNA sequence: TGTGCCAGCTCACCACCGTCAGTAAACACTGAAGCTTTCTTT. It codes for CASSPPSVNTEAFF. The J gene is TRBJ1-1, the V gene TRBV18, with D unresolved. V lost 0 bases and J 2 bases, leaving 7 bases between the germline ends. The length of the CDR3 is 14 residues. Looked up from germline, CDR1 is KGHSH and CDR2 is LQKENI.

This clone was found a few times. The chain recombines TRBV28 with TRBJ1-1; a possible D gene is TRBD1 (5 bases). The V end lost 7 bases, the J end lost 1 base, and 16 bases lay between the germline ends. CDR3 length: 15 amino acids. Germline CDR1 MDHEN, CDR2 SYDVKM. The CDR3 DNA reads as TGTGCCAGCACCTACCCTGGGGGGTGGAACACTGAAGCTTTCTTT. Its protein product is CASTYPGGWNTEAFF.

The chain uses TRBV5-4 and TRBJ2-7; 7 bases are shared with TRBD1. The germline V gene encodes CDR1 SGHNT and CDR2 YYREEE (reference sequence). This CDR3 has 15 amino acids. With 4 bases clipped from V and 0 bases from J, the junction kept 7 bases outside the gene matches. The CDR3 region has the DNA TGTGCCAGCAGCGCTGGACAGGACTTCTCCTACGAGCAGTACTTC. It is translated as CASSAGQDFSYEQYF.

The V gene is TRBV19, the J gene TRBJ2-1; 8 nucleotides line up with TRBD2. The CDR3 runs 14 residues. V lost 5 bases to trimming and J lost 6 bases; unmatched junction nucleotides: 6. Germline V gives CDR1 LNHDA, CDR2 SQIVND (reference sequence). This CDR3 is CASSSGTRLNEQFF. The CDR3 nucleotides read TGTGCCAGTAGTTCCGGGACTAGGCTCAATGAGCAGTTCTTC.

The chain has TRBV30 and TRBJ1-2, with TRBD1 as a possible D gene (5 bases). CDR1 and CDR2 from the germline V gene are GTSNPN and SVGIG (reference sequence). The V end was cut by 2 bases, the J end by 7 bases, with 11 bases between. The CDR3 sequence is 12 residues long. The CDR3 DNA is TGTGCCTGGAGTCAGGGACTACGTGGCTACACCTTC. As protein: CAWSQGLRGYTF.

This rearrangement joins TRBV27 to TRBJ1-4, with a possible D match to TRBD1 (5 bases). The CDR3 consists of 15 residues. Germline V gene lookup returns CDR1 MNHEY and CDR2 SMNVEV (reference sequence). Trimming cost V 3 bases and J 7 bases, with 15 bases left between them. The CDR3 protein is CASSFSWQGREKLFF. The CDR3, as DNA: TGTGCCAGCAGTTTTTCGTGGCAGGGACGTGAAAAACTGTTTTTT.

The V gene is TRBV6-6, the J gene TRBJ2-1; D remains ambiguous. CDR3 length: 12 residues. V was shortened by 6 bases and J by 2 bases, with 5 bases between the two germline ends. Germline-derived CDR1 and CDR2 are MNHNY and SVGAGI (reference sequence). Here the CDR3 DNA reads TGTGCCAGCAGAGCAGCCTACAATGAGCAGTTCTTC. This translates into CASRAAYNEQFF.

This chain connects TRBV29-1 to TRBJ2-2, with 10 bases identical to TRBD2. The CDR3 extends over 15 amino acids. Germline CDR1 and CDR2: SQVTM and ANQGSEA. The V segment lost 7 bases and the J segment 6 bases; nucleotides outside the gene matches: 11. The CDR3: CSGTLAGLLSGELFF. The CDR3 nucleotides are TGCAGCGGAACACTAGCGGGACTACTATCCGGGGAGCTGTTTTTT.

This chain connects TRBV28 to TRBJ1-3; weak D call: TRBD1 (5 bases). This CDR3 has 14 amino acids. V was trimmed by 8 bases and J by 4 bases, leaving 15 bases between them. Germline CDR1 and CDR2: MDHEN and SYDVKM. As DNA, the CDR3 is TGTGCCAGCCGACGAGCGGGACCCGGAAACACCATATATTTT. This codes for CASRRAGPGNTIYF.

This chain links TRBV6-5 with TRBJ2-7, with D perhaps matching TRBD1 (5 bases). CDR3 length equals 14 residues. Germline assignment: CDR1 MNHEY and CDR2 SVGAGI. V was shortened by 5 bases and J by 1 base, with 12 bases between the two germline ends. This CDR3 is CASSIGVLSYEQYF. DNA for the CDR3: TGTGCCAGCAGTATAGGGGTACTATCCTACGAGCAGTACTTC.

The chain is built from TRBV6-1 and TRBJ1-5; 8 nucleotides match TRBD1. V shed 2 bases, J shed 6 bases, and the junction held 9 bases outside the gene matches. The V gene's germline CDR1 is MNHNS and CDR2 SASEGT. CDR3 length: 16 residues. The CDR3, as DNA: TGTGCCAGCAGTGAACGGGATCAGGGGGCTGCTCAGCCCCAGCATTTT. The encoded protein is CASSERDQGAAQPQHF.

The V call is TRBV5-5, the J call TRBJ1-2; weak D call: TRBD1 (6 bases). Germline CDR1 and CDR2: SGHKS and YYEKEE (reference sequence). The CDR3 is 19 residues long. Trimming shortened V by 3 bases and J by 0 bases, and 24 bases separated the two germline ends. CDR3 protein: CASSSLLGDRRPTNYGYTF. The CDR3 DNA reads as TGTGCCAGCAGCTCACTATTGGGAGACAGGAGACCAACTAACTATGGCTACACCTTC.

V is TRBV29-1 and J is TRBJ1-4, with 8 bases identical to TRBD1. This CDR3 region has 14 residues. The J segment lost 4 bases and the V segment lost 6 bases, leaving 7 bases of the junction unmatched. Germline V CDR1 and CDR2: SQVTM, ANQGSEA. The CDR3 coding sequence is TGCAGCGTGTCGGACAGGGAAAATAATGAAAAACTGTTTTTT. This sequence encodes CSVSDRENNEKLFF.

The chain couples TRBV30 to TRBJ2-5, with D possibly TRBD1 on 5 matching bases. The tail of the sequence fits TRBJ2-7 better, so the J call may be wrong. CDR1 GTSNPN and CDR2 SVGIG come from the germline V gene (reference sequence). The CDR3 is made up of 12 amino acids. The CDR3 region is CAWKGLSYEQYF. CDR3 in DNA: TGTGCCTGGAAGGGGCTCTCCTACGAGCAGTACTTC.

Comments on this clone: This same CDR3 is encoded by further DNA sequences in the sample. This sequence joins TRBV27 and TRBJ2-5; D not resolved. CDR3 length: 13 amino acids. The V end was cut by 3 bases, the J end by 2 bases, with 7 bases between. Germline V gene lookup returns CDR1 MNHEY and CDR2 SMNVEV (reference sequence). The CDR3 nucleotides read TGTGCCAGCAGTTTCAGGCAGCAAGAGACCCAGTACTTC. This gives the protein CASSFRQQETQYF.

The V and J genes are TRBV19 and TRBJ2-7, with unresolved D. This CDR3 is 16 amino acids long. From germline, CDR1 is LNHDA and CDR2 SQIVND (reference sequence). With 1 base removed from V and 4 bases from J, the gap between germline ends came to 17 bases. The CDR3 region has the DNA TGTGCCAGTAGTATAGGGGCGGCAGATCCCCCTTACGAGCAGTACTTC. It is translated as CASSIGAADPPYEQYF.

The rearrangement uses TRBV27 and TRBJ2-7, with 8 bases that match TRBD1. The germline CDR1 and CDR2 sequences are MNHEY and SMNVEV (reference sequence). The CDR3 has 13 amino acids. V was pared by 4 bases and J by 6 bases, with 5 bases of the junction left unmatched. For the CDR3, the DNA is TGTGCCAGCAGTTCCGGACAGGGTGGCGAGCAGTACTTC. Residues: CASSSGQGGEQYF.

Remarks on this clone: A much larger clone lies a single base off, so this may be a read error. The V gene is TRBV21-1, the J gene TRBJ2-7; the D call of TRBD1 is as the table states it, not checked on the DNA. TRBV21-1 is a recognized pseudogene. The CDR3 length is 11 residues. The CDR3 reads CASSVGGEQYF. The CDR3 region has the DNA TGTGCCAGCAGCGTAGGGGGCGAGCAGTACTTC.

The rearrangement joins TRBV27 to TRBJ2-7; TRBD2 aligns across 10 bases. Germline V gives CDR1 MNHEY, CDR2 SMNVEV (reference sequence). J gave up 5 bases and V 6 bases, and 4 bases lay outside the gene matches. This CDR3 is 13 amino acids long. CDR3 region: CASRGLANHEQYF. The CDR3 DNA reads TGTGCCAGCAGGGGACTAGCGAACCACGAGCAGTACTTC.

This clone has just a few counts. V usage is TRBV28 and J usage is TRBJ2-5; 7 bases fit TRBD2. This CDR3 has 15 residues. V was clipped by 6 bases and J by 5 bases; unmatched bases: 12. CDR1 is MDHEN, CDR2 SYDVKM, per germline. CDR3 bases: TGTGCCAGCAGCACCTCCTGGGGGGGGTTGGAGACCCAGTACTTC. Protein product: CASSTSWGGLETQYF.